One sample yielded the 18 T cell receptor beta chains listed below, sequenced in a study of beta chain features in type 1 diabetes. The whole isolated RNA underwent reverse transcription, so sequencing captured expressed TCRB transcripts. Produced via immunoSEQ multiplex PCR; TCRdb's table is partial and in-frame only. Counted here are roughly 340,000 clones, roughly 12% occurring once; the ten biggest clones make up about 0.015%. Study observations and caveats: Moderate but significant shortening of TCRB CDR3s was recorded in all four CD4+ subsets from Type 1 diabetes patients.

No antigen has been identified for these receptors. The sample taken for sequencing was naive CD4+ T cells from blood. Receptors were obtained from a woman aged 18-29 years with type 1 diabetes.

As for this clone: This could be a read error, since a much larger clone is one nucleotide away. V gene TRBV2 combines with J gene TRBJ2-5; 7 positions match TRBD1. There are 13 residues in the CDR3. Germline CDR1 reads SNHLY; CDR2 reads FYNNEI. V lost 4 bases and J lost 2; bases outside the gene matches: 1. CDR3 amino acids: CASSAGQQETQYF. CDR3 coding DNA: TGTGCCAGCAGTGCGGGACAGCAAGAGACCCAGTACTTC. The entire variable domain, with the rest obtained from reference TRBV2 and TRBJ2-5, is as follows: EPEVTQTPSHQVTQMGQEVILRCVPISNHLYFYWYRQILGQKVEFLVSFYNNEISEKSEIFDDQFSVERPDGSNFTLKIRSTKLEDSAMYFCASSAGQQETQYFGPGTRLLVL.

This clone showed up just a few times. The chain recombines TRBV7-9 with TRBJ1-5, with TRBD1 as a possible D gene (5 bases). The ends were cut back, 3 bases at V and 0 bases at J, with 6 bases in the middle. The germline CDR1 and CDR2 sequences are SEHNR and FQNEAQ (reference sequence). The CDR3 covers 14 residues. Here the CDR3 reads CASSFGHSNQPQHF. The CDR3 DNA is TGTGCCAGCAGCTTCGGACATAGCAATCAGCCCCAGCATTTT.

This chain links TRBV5-1 with TRBJ1-2; D remains ambiguous. Germline assignment: CDR1 SGHRS and CDR2 YFSETQ. There are 13 residues in the CDR3. Trimming took 0 bases from V and 5 from J, leaving 8 bases between them. The CDR3 coding sequence is TGCGCCAGCAGCTTGGCTAGCAGTTATGGCTACACCTTC. Residues: CASSLASSYGYTF.

V gene TRBV11-2 combines with J gene TRBJ1-4; D gene ambiguous. Germline V CDR1 and CDR2: SGHAT, FQNNGV. V dropped 6 bases and J dropped 4 bases, with 9 bases sitting between them. The CDR3 totals 13 residues. The CDR3 loop is CASSLLRNEKLFF. In DNA form, the CDR3 reads TGTGCCAGCAGTCTTCTACGTAATGAAAAACTGTTTTTT.

The chain is built from TRBV6-1 and TRBJ1-1, with a tentative D call TRBD1 (5 bases). V was cut by 4 bases and J by 1 base, with 13 bases left in between. The CDR3 extends over 15 amino acids. The V gene's germline CDR1 is MNHNS and CDR2 SASEGT. This CDR3 reads CASSGRGAGNTEAFF. The CDR3 region has the DNA TGTGCCAGCAGTGGGAGGGGTGCAGGGAACACTGAAGCTTTCTTT.

The table lists this clone with a few counts. The J gene is TRBJ2-1, the V gene TRBV5-1, with TRBD2 matching 10 bases. The CDR3 has 15 amino acids. Germline CDR1 and CDR2: SGHRS and YFSETQ. V shed 3 bases and J 6 bases; nucleotides not matched to a gene: 6. CDR3 in amino acids: CASSYGVAGGNEQFF. CDR3 nucleotide sequence: TGCGCCAGCAGCTATGGAGTAGCGGGGGGCAATGAGCAGTTCTTC.

This clone was seen more than once but under ten times. This rearrangement joins TRBV5-1 to TRBJ1-1; 10 bases match TRBD1. Germline-derived CDR1 and CDR2 are SGHRS and YFSETQ. With V trimmed by 4 bases and J by 4 bases, 10 bases remained unmatched. CDR3 length equals 16 residues. The chain's CDR3 is CASSLEGQGLSTEAFF. CDR3 bases: TGCGCCAGCAGCCTGGAGGGACAGGGGTTGAGCACTGAAGCTTTCTTT.

V gene TRBV12-5 combines with J gene TRBJ2-5; TRBD1 might be the D (5 bases). The germline V gene encodes CDR1 LGHNT and CDR2 FRNRAP. The CDR3 has 13 residues. V was cut by 5 bases and J by 5 bases, with 12 bases left in between. This CDR3 reads CASGLGQWETQYF. The CDR3 nucleotides are TGTGCTAGTGGTCTCGGACAATGGGAGACCCAGTACTTC.

The chain joins TRBV18 to TRBJ2-2, with D hard to call. The germline gives CDR1 KGHSH, CDR2 LQKENI. The CDR3 is 17 residues long. Trimming pared 1 base from V and 4 bases from J, leaving 16 bases between. The CDR3 loop reads CASSPRAQSDPTGELFF. The CDR3, as DNA: TGTGCCAGCTCACCACGGGCGCAGTCCGACCCCACCGGGGAGCTGTTTTTT.

This rearrangement joins TRBV2 to TRBJ1-5, with a possible D match to TRBD1 (6 bases). V lost 4 bases, J lost 4 bases, and 11 bases lay in between. Germline assignment: CDR1 SNHLY and CDR2 FYNNEI. The CDR3 length is 14 residues. CDR3 DNA: TGTGCCAGCAGTGGCAACAGGGAGAATCAGCCCCAGCATTTT. Its translation is CASSGNRENQPQHF.

The genes are TRBV15 and TRBJ1-2; no clear D gene. Germline-derived CDR1 and CDR2 are LNHNV and YYDKDF (reference sequence). The length of the CDR3 is 15 residues. V lost 0 bases and J 8 bases, leaving 16 bases between the germline ends. The CDR3: CATSRDPGTTRGYTF. The CDR3 DNA reads TGTGCCACCAGCAGAGATCCCGGAACGACGCGGGGCTACACCTTC.

The V call is TRBV15, the J call TRBJ1-1; 9 positions match TRBD1. V gave up 0 bases and J gave up 1 base; unmatched junction bases: 6. The V gene's germline CDR1 is LNHNV and CDR2 YYDKDF (reference sequence). The CDR3 is made up of 17 amino acids. DNA of the CDR3: TGTGCCACCAGCAGAGATAAAGGACAGGGGAAGAACACTGAAGCTTTCTTT. Its protein is CATSRDKGQGKNTEAFF.

In its sample, this clone was seen a few times. The V call is TRBV19, the J call TRBJ2-6; 7 bases fit TRBD2. There are 16 residues in the CDR3. The ends lost 5 bases at V and 2 bases at J; junction bases unmatched: 6. Germline V CDR1 and CDR2: LNHDA, SQIVND (reference sequence). The CDR3 coding sequence is TGTGCCAGTAGTGCCCTGGGAGGGACTGGGGCCAACGTCCTGACTTTC. Translated: CASSALGGTGANVLTF.

This clone was seen many times. The V and J genes are TRBV23-1 and TRBJ2-7; TRBD2 agrees at 7 bases. TRBV23-1 is treated as an ORF (open reading frame) with a function not yet certain. V lost 2 bases to trimming and J lost 3 bases; unmatched junction nucleotides: 1. The CDR3 consists of 13 residues. The chain's CDR3 is CASSQRGDYEQYV. Here the CDR3 DNA reads TGCGCCAGCAGTCAACGGGGGGACTACGAGCAGTACGTC.

Only a few counts were recorded for this clone. The chain employs TRBV9 and TRBJ2-4; 16 bases are a match to TRBD2. Germline V gives CDR1 SGDLS, CDR2 YYNGEE. J gave up 2 bases and V 0 bases, and 5 bases lay outside the gene matches. The CDR3 totals 19 residues. DNA of the CDR3: TGTGCCAGCAGCGTAGGAGGGACTAGCGGGAGGGTGTCCAAAAACATTCAGTACTTC. This sequence encodes CASSVGGTSGRVSKNIQYF.

This clone came up a few times. The V gene is TRBV5-1, the J gene TRBJ1-3; perhaps TRBD1 as D (5 bases). Trimming removed 4 bases from V and 0 bases from J, with 8 bases in between. CDR3 size: 14 residues. CDR1 is SGHRS, CDR2 YFSETQ, per germline. CDR3 in amino acids: CASSTDSSGNTIYF. The CDR3 DNA sequence: TGCGCCAGCAGCACAGACAGCTCTGGAAACACCATATATTTT. Full variable domain (outside the CDR3, taken from reference TRBV5-1 and TRBJ1-3): KAGVTQTPRYLIKTRGQQVTLSCSPISGHRSVSWYQQTPGQGLQFLFEYFSETQRNKGNFPGRFSGRQFSNSRSEMNVSTLELGDSALYLCASSTDSSGNTIYFGEGSWLTVV.

As for this clone: One end of the junction does not line up with germline, which may come from a read error. The chain couples TRBV2 to TRBJ1-2; no reliable D call. The CDR3 consists of 14 residues. Per germline, CDR1 SNHLY and CDR2 FYNNEI. The CDR3 spells CASKEDIPKYGYTF. The CDR3 nucleotides read TGTGCCAGCAAGGAGGATATTCCTAAGTATGGCTACACCTTC.

Worth noting for this clone: Other nucleotide sequences in the sample specify the same CDR3. This chain uses TRBV7-9 with TRBJ2-5, with 10 nucleotides matching TRBD2. This CDR3 region has 15 residues. Per the germline V gene, CDR1 is SEHNR and CDR2 is FQNEAQ (reference sequence). The ends lost 5 bases at V and 4 bases at J; junction bases unmatched: 7. CDR3 sequence (DNA): TGTGCCAGCAGCCCGGGCCTAGCGGGAGCAGAGACCCAGTACTTC. Amino acids: CASSPGLAGAETQYF.